This TCR beta chain stems from a study of OX40 agonist ivuxolimab in advanced cancers. As for this clone: Antigen specificity is unknown.

General observations from the study: Blood T cells, both CD4+ and CD8+, expanded clonally by week 6 at 0.1 to 3.0 mg/kg.

Produced via immunoSEQ multiplex PCR; TCRdb's table is partial and in-frame only. The data show more than 65,000 clones, less than 85% seen once. CDR3 length: 12 amino acids. Germline V gene data show CDR1 as MGHRA and CDR2 as YSYEKL. Trimming removed 5 bases from V and 9 bases from J, with 10 bases in between. The chain has TRBV4-1 and TRBJ1-4; D is unclear. The sequence was obtained from an adult with an advanced solid tumor such as melanoma, head and neck, liver or kidney cancer. The sample here was CD4+ or CD8+ T cells sorted from blood, taken in a trial of the OX40 agonist ivuxolimab. The DNA of the CDR3 is TGCGCCAGCAGCGTGGACGGCAAAAAACTGTTTTTT. As protein: CASSVDGKKLFF.